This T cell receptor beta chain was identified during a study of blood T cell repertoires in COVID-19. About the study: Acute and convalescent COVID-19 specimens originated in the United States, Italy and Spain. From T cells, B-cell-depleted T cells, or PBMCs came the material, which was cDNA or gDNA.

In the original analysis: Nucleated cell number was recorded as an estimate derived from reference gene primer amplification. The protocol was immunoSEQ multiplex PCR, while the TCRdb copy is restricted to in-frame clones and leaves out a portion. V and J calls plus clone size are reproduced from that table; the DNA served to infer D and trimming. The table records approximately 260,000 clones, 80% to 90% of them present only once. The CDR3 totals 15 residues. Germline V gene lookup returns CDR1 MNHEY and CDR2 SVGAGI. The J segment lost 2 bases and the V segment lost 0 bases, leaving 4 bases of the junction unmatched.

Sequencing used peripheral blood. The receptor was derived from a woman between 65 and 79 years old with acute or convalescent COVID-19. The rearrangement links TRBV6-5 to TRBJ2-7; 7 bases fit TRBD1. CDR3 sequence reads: CASSYSHRGTYEQYF. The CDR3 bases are TGTGCCAGCAGTTACTCCCACAGGGGAACCTACGAGCAGTACTTC.